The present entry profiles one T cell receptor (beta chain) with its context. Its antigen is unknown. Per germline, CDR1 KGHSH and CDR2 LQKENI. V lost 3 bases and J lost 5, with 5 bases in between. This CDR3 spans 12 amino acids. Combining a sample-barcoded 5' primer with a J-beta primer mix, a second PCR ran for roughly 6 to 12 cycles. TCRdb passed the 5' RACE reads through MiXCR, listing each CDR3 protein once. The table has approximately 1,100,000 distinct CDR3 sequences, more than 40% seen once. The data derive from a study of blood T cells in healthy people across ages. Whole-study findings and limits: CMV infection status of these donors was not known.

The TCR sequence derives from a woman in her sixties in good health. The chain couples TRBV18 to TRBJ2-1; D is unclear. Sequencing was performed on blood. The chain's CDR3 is CASSPKNNEQFF. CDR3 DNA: TGTGCCAGCTCACCCAAAAACAATGAGCAGTTCTTC. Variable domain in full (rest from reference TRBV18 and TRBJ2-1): NAGVMQNPRHLVRRRGQEARLRCSPMKGHSHVYWYRQLPEEGLKFMVYLQKENIIDESGMPKERFSAEFPKEGPSILRIQQVVRGDSAAYFCASSPKNNEQFFGPGTRLTVL.